In this sample, the clone carrying this T cell receptor (beta chain) turned up a few times. This record comes from a study of blood T cells in healthy people across ages. Then a second PCR, running roughly 7 to 11 cycles, was carried out with a sample-barcoded 5' primer and a J-beta primer mix. TCRdb reprocessed the 5' RACE reads via MiXCR and lists one record per CDR3 protein. This table has around 900,000 distinct CDR3 sequences, 45% to 60% appearing once. The origin of this receptor is a woman in her sixties or seventies in good health. The specimen was blood.

CDR3 in amino acids: CASSQDSGLTDTQYF. The CDR3 coding sequence is TGTGCCAGCAGCCAAGACAGCGGCCTCACAGATACGCAGTATTTT. V usage is TRBV4-2 and J usage is TRBJ2-3; a possible D gene is TRBD2 (5 bases). The germline V and J ends were trimmed by 0 bases and 2 bases, with 9 bases remaining between them. The CDR3 spans 15 residues. In germline, CDR1 is LGHNA, CDR2 YNFKEQ.